The 3 T cell receptor beta chains given below trace back to one sample, sequenced in a study of T-cell reconstitution after alpha-beta-depleted transplantation in children. A library of TCRbeta sequences, prepared with unique molecular identifiers, was generated. From the PCR reads, TCRdb called clonotypes with MiXCR, one entry per CDR3 protein. The sample has roughly 350,000 distinct CDR3 sequences, over 9% seen once; the top ten hold around 2.3%. The source material was PBMCs from the stem cell graft donor, sampled from the stem cell graft. Receptors were obtained from a human donor who donated a stem cell graft to a child with acute lymphoblastic leukemia.

This clonotype was observed many times. The V call is TRBV5-5, the J call TRBJ2-2, with D possibly being TRBD2 (5 bases). The CDR3 spans 15 residues. V shed 4 bases and J shed 0 bases, with 10 bases lying between them. Germline V gene lookup returns CDR1 SGHKS and CDR2 YYEKEE (reference sequence). This chain's CDR3 is CASSSVATNTGELFF. The CDR3 nucleotides are TGTGCCAGCAGCAGCGTAGCGACGAACACCGGGGAGCTGTTTTTT.

V usage is TRBV7-3 and J usage is TRBJ2-3; TRBD2 aligns across 13 bases. CDR3 length: 18 amino acids. Germline lookup yields CDR1 SGHTA and CDR2 FQGTGA. V shed 5 bases, J shed 0 bases, and the junction held 8 bases outside the gene matches. The CDR3 nucleotides are TGTGCCAGCAGCCCCCAAGGGACTAGCGGGATCAGCACAGATACGCAGTATTTT. Its protein product is CASSPQGTSGISTDTQYF. Full variable domain (remainder filled in from reference TRBV7-3 and TRBJ2-3): GAGVSQTPSNKVTEKGKYVELRCDPISGHTALYWYRQSLGQGPEFLIYFQGTGAADDSGLPNDRFFAVRPEGSVSTLKIQRTERGDSAVYLCASSPQGTSGISTDTQYFGPGTRLTVL.

Only one count was recorded for this clonotype. The chain carries TRBV12-3 or TRBV12-4 and TRBJ2-1; D gene uncertain. The CDR3 loop spans 17 amino acids. Trimming took off 5 bases at V and 0 bases at J, with 17 bases between the two ends. CDR3 nucleotides: TGTGCCAGCAGTCCCCCACTTTGGGCGGCCTCCTACAATGAGCAGTTCTTC. As protein: CASSPPLWAASYNEQFF.